This entry concerns a single TCR beta chain. Its cognate antigen is unknown. This specimen belongs to a study of long-term antiretroviral therapy in people with HIV. Regarding the study as a whole: Repertoires looked antigen-experienced, with only a slight naive shift after ART.

This CDR3 comprises 16 residues. Germline V lookup: CDR1 KGHSH, CDR2 LQKENI. V gave up 3 bases and J gave up 1 base; unmatched junction bases: 8. The assay used was immunoSEQ (version v3.0), run at survey level. For every sample, sequencing targeted roughly 40,000-55,000 T-cell genomes. The data were produced by immunoSEQ multiplex PCR, yet TCRdb's version contains in-frame clones alone and is incomplete. This sample yields 25,000 to 35,000 clones, of which roughly 97% are seen a single time; just under 3% belongs to the top ten. The receptor's source is a man younger than 45 with HIV. The V and J genes are TRBV18 and TRBJ1-1; 7 positions match TRBD1. This specimen was unsorted PBMCs, taken 6.9 years after starting antiretroviral therapy. CDR3 bases: TGTGCCAGCTCACCCTTCCCCGACAGGGCGAACACTGAAGCTTTCTTT. This gives the protein CASSPFPDRANTEAFF.